Each of the 19 T cell receptor beta chains below was sequenced from the same sample in a study of human T cells and chemical hapten exposure. TCRdb passed the RACE reads through MiXCR, listing each CDR3 protein once. The sample lists some 93,000 distinct CDR3 sequences, just under 9% occurring once. The sample's time point: healthy volunteer bleed at 2 weeks. Total RNA came from unfractionated whole blood. Specimen: whole blood. The receptors originated from a female donor in good health. Some clones in this sample may be carry-over from other donors' samples.

The V call is TRBV29-1, the J call TRBJ2-6; D not certain. From germline, CDR1 is SQVTM and CDR2 ANQGSEA. Trimming pared 5 bases from V and 1 base from J, leaving 6 bases between. The CDR3 contains 13 residues. CDR3 sequence: CSVQASGANVLTF. The CDR3 region has the DNA TGCAGCGTTCAGGCGTCTGGGGCCAACGTCCTGACTTTC.

The gene calls are TRBV21-1 and TRBJ2-7. TRBV21-1 is noted as a pseudogene. CDR3 length equals 13 residues. The CDR3 nucleotides are TGTGCCAGCAGTTCTAGGACCTCATACGAGCAGTACTTC. Translating gives CASSSRTSYEQYF.

This clonotype came up a few times. This chain links TRBV7-8 with TRBJ1-3; D might be TRBD1 (5 bases). The V end was cut by 3 bases, the J end by 5 bases, with 11 bases between. Germline-derived CDR1 and CDR2 are SGHVS and FQNEAQ. The CDR3 has 14 residues. CDR3 sequence reads: CASSFLGGRNTIYF. CDR3 coding DNA: TGTGCCAGCAGCTTCCTGGGGGGACGAAACACCATATATTTT.

This clonotype was found a few times. The CDR3 region is CASSLAGGGQPQHF. The CDR3 nucleotides are TGTGCCAGCAGTTTAGCGGGGGGTGGTCAGCCCCAGCATTTT. The J gene is TRBJ1-5, the V gene TRBV27; D perhaps matches TRBD1 (5 bases). V lost 2 bases and J lost 6, with 11 bases in between. This CDR3 has 14 amino acids. Germline-derived CDR1 and CDR2 are MNHEY and SMNVEV (reference sequence).

The chain combines TRBV7-9 with TRBJ1-1; weak D call: TRBD1 (5 bases). The CDR3 totals 17 residues. The V gene lost 4 bases and the J gene lost 3 bases, with 21 bases spanning the gap. Germline V CDR1 and CDR2: SEHNR, FQNEAQ (reference sequence). The CDR3 sequence: CASSSELGRQADTEAFF. CDR3 nucleotide sequence: TGTGCCAGCAGCTCCGAGTTGGGGCGCCAGGCTGACACTGAAGCTTTCTTT. Looking up the rest from reference TRBV7-9 and TRBJ1-1 gives the full variable domain: DTGVSQNPRHKITKRGQNVTFRCDPISEHNRLYWYRQTLGQGPEFLTYFQNEAQLEKSRLLSDRFSAERPKGSFSTLEIQRTEQGDSAMYLCASSSELGRQADTEAFFGQGTRLTVV.

CDR3 in DNA: TGTGCCAGCAGCTTACTTCGGACAACCCACGAGCAGTACTTC. Encoded protein: CASSLLRTTHEQYF. The rearrangement joins TRBV7-2 to TRBJ2-7; maybe TRBD1 (5 bases). The CDR3 is 14 residues long. V gave up 2 bases and J gave up 5 bases, with 13 bases separating them. From germline, CDR1 is SGHTA and CDR2 FQGNSA.

This clonotype showed up just a few times. This chain joins TRBV28 and TRBJ2-7; 9 bases line up with TRBD1. The CDR3 contains 16 residues. Looked up from germline, CDR1 is MDHEN and CDR2 is SYDVKM. Trimming at V came to 4 bases and at J to 2 bases, leaving 9 bases not matched to a gene. The CDR3 reads CASSSRDRVPPYEQYF. In nucleotides, the CDR3 is TGTGCCAGCAGTTCCCGGGACAGGGTTCCTCCCTACGAGCAGTACTTC.

The sample holds many counts of this clonotype. The CDR3 DNA is TGTGCCAGCAGCCCTCGAAGACAGGGGGGACCTACAACTAATGAAAAACTGTTTTTT. Translating it yields CASSPRRQGGPTTNEKLFF. The chain links TRBV12-3 or TRBV12-4 to TRBJ1-4; 9 positions match TRBD1. J was trimmed by 0 bases and V by 6 bases; bases with no gene match: 14. This CDR3 has 19 amino acids.

This clonotype appeared a few times. The rearrangement uses TRBV4-2 and TRBJ1-6; D might be TRBD1 (6 bases). The CDR3 covers 16 residues. The ends were cut back, 1 base at V and 5 bases at J, with 12 bases in the middle. Per the germline V gene, CDR1 is LGHNA and CDR2 is YNFKEQ. CDR3 sequence reads: CASSQVGRTDNSPLHF. CDR3 nucleotides: TGTGCCAGCAGCCAAGTAGGAAGGACAGATAATTCACCCCTCCACTTT.

This clonotype was detected many times. The V gene is TRBV29-1, the J gene TRBJ2-1, with D uncertain. The CDR3 loop spans 9 amino acids. CDR1 is SQVTM, CDR2 ANQGSEA, per germline. The V end was cut by 4 bases, the J end by 8 bases, with 3 bases between. The CDR3 coding sequence is TGCAGCGTTGGGCATGAGCAGTTCTTC. Amino acids: CSVGHEQFF.

The rearrangement joins TRBV24-1 to TRBJ1-5, with D hard to call. Germline V gene sequence: CDR1 KGHDR, CDR2 SFDVKD. CDR3 length equals 14 residues. Trimming took off 2 bases at V and 6 bases at J, with 10 bases between the two ends. The CDR3, as DNA: TGTGCCACCAGTGATTCAGTGGGAGGTCAGCCCCAGCATTTT. It specifies CATSDSVGGQPQHF.

The chain has TRBV10-3 and TRBJ2-7, with TRBD1 identical over 9 bases. This CDR3 comprises 16 residues. CDR1 is ENHRY, CDR2 SYGVKD, per germline. With V trimmed by 3 bases and J by 2 bases, 8 bases remained unmatched. The CDR3 DNA is TGTGCCATCAGTGAAGGAGGGTGGGACAGGGCCTACGAGCAGTACTTC. It yields the protein CAISEGGWDRAYEQYF.

This clonotype has more than one count but fewer than ten. This sequence joins TRBV20-1 and TRBJ1-6, with D unclear. The germline V gene encodes CDR1 DFQATT and CDR2 SNEGSKA (reference sequence). Trimming pared 0 bases from V and 10 bases from J, leaving 16 bases between. This CDR3 spans 15 amino acids. The CDR3 DNA reads as TGCAGTGCTAGAGAGGCAAGCTTAGGAAGGTCACCCCTCCACTTT. It codes for CSAREASLGRSPLHF.

This clonotype was found many times. The genes are TRBV7-2 and TRBJ2-6; D is unclear. CDR3 length: 14 amino acids. The V end was cut by 5 bases, the J end by 4 bases, with 9 bases between. Looked up from germline, CDR1 is SGHTA and CDR2 is FQGNSA. DNA for the CDR3: TGTGCCAGCAGCACCAGGCGGGGGGCCAACGTCCTGACTTTC. Translated: CASSTRRGANVLTF. Supplemented by reference TRBV7-2 and TRBJ2-6, the full variable domain reads GAGVSQSPSNKVTEKGKDVELRCDPISGHTALYWYRQSLGQGLEFLIYFQGNSAPDKSGLPSDRFSAERTGGSVSTLTIQRTQQEDSAVYLCASSTRRGANVLTFGAGSRLTVL.

In its sample, this clonotype was seen many times. The chain uses TRBV28 and TRBJ2-7; D might be TRBD2 (5 bases). This CDR3 has 14 amino acids. Germline loops: CDR1 MDHEN, CDR2 SYDVKM. Trimming pared 7 bases from V and 2 bases from J, leaving 15 bases between. The CDR3 region is CASTTEDDPYEQYF. The CDR3 DNA follows: TGTGCCAGCACCACGGAGGACGACCCCTACGAGCAGTACTTC.

This clonotype was seen a few times. The chain joins TRBV21-1 to TRBJ1-1; TRBD1 is the table's D call and was not checked against the DNA. TRBV21-1 is a documented pseudogene. There are 18 residues in the CDR3. The CDR3 loop reads CASSERGEQGDGNTEAFF. As DNA, the CDR3 is TGTGCCAGCAGCGAAAGGGGTGAACAGGGGGACGGGAACACTGAAGCTTTCTTT.

This clonotype was detected a few times. The chain carries TRBV29-1 and TRBJ2-4, with TRBD2 as a possible D gene (6 bases). V lost 7 bases, J lost 10 bases, and 20 bases lay in between. CDR3 length: 13 amino acids. The germline V gene encodes CDR1 SQVTM and CDR2 ANQGSEA. The CDR3 spells CSAEEGSGTIQYF. CDR3 DNA sequence: TGCAGCGCCGAGGAGGGGTCCGGGACTATTCAGTACTTC.

This clonotype was seen a few times. The chain couples TRBV20-1 to TRBJ1-6; 9 nucleotides align to TRBD1. The V and J ends lost 7 bases and 5 bases, in that order; junction bases with no gene match: 9. The CDR3 covers 15 residues. Germline loops: CDR1 DFQATT, CDR2 SNEGSKA (reference sequence). The CDR3, as DNA: TGCAGTGTCGACAAACAGGGGGCGAATAATTCACCCCTCCACTTT. Protein sequence: CSVDKQGANNSPLHF.

The V gene is TRBV2, the J gene TRBJ2-7, with D tentatively TRBD2 (6 bases). CDR3 length equals 14 residues. Germline-derived CDR1 and CDR2 are SNHLY and FYNNEI. The V gene lost 6 bases and the J gene lost 4 bases, with 16 bases spanning the gap. The CDR3 DNA reads TGTGCCAGCAGAAGACTAGAGGCGGGGTACGAGCAGTACTTC. Its translation is CASRRLEAGYEQYF.